This T cell receptor (beta chain) originates from a study of metastatic and nonmetastatic thyroid tumors. Study as a whole: Malignant thyroid and benign thyroid patients provided blood and tumor or nodule tissue whose repertoires were compared.

TCRdb reassembled clones from the PCR reads with MiXCR. The sample records about 21,000 clones, 25% to 30% being singletons. Study-level points and caveats: Reported TCR beta diversity, measured in blood and tumor, was significantly higher for malignant thyroid tumors than for benign nodules.

This clone showed up many times. Its antigen is undetermined. No treatment of any kind had been given to any patient before thyroid surgery. CDR3 length equals 17 residues. Germline V gene lookup returns CDR1 SGHAT and CDR2 FQNNGV. V lost 0 bases, J lost 2 bases, and 13 bases lay in between. The TCR comes from a female donor with papillary thyroid cancer or a benign thyroid nodule (not recorded which). Some clones in this sample may be carry-over from other donors' samples. This chain joins TRBV11-2 and TRBJ2-2, with D unclear. Sequenced: blood. The CDR3 DNA reads TGTGCCAGCAGCTTAGATCTCGTGACCCTTAACACCGGGGAGCTGTTTTTT. It is translated as CASSLDLVTLNTGELFF.